This is a list of T cell receptor beta chains from one sample in a study of siplizumab effects on memory and regulatory T cells. The assay was immunoSEQ multiplex PCR, and TCRdb's table has in-frame clones only and misses some. This table holds tens of thousands of clones, 93% found once. Sequencing was performed on CD8+ T cells sorted from blood. The receptors stem from a human donor in good health. Both conserved end residues are part of each CDR3. A D gene is named only where the DNA matches it firmly. The size field is filled for only some rows; it gives once, few, many or a size class.

D gene	clone size	J gene	V gene	CDR3 protein	CDR3 DNA
TRBD2	.	TRBJ2-7	TRBV7-9	CASSPSSGTRYEQYF	TGTGCCAGCAGCCCCTCAAGCGGGACCCGCTACGAGCAGTACTTC
TRBD2	.	TRBJ2-1	TRBV25-1	CASSEASGRNEQFF	TGTGCCAGCAGTGAGGCTAGCGGGAGAAATGAGCAGTTCTTC
TRBD1	.	TRBJ2-3	TRBV18	CASSPEDRGLDTQYF	TGTGCCAGCTCACCCGAGGACAGGGGATTAGATACGCAGTATTTT
.	.	TRBJ2-7	TRBV5-5	CASSLWTLNEQYF	TGTGCCAGCAGCTTGTGGACTCTGAACGAGCAGTACTTC
.	.	TRBJ1-1	TRBV29-1	CSVYGRNTEAFF	TGCAGCGTATATGGGAGAAACACTGAAGCTTTCTTT
.	.	TRBJ1-2	TRBV7-8	CASSLGPGGGSLYGYTF	TGTGCCAGCAGCTTAGGCCCGGGAGGCGGATCCCTCTATGGCTACACCTTC
.	.	TRBJ2-7	TRBV7-8	CASSRRGEQYF	TGTGCCAGCAGCCGCAGGGGTGAGCAGTACTTC
.	.	TRBJ2-5	TRBV7-9	CASSHRGDGPSGIQETQYF	TGTGCCAGCAGCCATCGCGGGGACGGGCCATCGGGAATTCAAGAGACCCAGTACTTC
.	.	TRBJ2-3	TRBV4-3	CASSQEVRGLTDTQYF	TGCGCCAGCAGCCAAGAAGTCCGAGGACTCACAGATACGCAGTATTTT
TRBD2	.	TRBJ2-7	TRBV10-3	CAISDAFVAGGLGPYEQYF	TGTGCCATCAGTGATGCCTTTGTAGCGGGGGGACTAGGGCCCTACGAGCAGTACTTC
.	.	TRBJ2-7	TRBV27	CASRPTPPGSSYEQYF	TGTGCCAGCAGACCAACCCCCCCGGGGTCCTCCTACGAGCAGTACTTC
.	.	TRBJ2-1	TRBV11-1	CASSTRDGGSYNEQFF	TGTGCCAGCAGCACAAGGGACGGGGGCTCCTACAATGAGCAGTTCTTC
TRBD1	.	TRBJ1-6	TRBV30	CAWTPGTGDSPLHF	TGTGCCTGGACACCAGGGACAGGGGATTCACCCCTCCACTTT
TRBD1	once	TRBJ1-2	TRBV10-3	CAISEKGQGNYGYTF	TGTGCCATCAGTGAAAAAGGACAGGGCAACTATGGCTACACCTTC
.	.	TRBJ1-1	TRBV27	CASRPTLNTEAFF	TGTGCCAGCAGGCCGACCCTGAACACTGAAGCTTTCTTT
TRBD1	.	TRBJ2-7	TRBV6-5	CASSYSQGAWEQYF	TGTGCCAGCAGTTACTCACAGGGGGCATGGGAGCAGTACTTC
TRBD1	.	TRBJ1-6	TRBV6-1	CATTSGGNSPLHF	TGTGCCACCACATCAGGGGGCAATTCACCCCTCCACTTT
TRBD1	.	TRBJ2-1	TRBV7-9	CASSDQTGFRINEQFF	TGTGCCAGCAGCGACCAGACAGGGTTTCGTATCAATGAGCAGTTCTTC
.	once	TRBJ1-4	TRBV6-6	CASSYLDSTNEKLFF	TGTGCCAGCAGTTACCTGGATTCAACTAATGAAAAACTGTTTTTT
.	.	TRBJ2-3	TRBV15	CATSSERDTQYF	TGTGCCACCAGCAGCGAACGGGATACGCAGTATTTT
TRBD1	.	TRBJ1-4	TRBV7-2	CASSSWTGGTREKLFF	TGTGCCAGCAGCTCATGGACAGGGGGCACGAGAGAAAAACTGTTTTTT
.	.	TRBJ2-5	TRBV6-5	CASSYDQVTQYF	TGTGCCAGCAGTTACGATCAAGTGACCCAGTACTTC
.	.	TRBJ2-6	TRBV6-7	CASSTNQRLQSRANVLTF	TGTGCCAGCAGTACGAATCAGCGTTTACAAAGTCGGGCCAACGTCCTGACTTTC
TRBD1	.	TRBJ1-3	TRBV5-6	CASGSGTATGNTIYF	TGTGCCAGCGGCTCCGGGACAGCGACTGGAAACACCATATATTTT
TRBD1	.	TRBJ1-1	TRBV27	CASWDREGTEAFF	TGTGCCAGCTGGGACAGGGAGGGAACTGAAGCTTTCTTT
TRBD1	.	TRBJ2-6	TRBV12-5	CASGVPGQALSGANVLTF	TGTGCTAGTGGTGTACCGGGACAGGCCCTTTCTGGGGCCAACGTCCTGACTTTC
TRBD1	.	TRBJ1-6	TRBV6-1	CASSEEDRAPPLHF	TGTGCCAGCAGTGAAGAAGACAGGGCACCACCCCTCCACTTT
TRBD2	once	TRBJ2-5	TRBV11-2	CASSFLVAGDDETQYF	TGTGCCAGCAGCTTCCTAGTAGCGGGAGATGATGAGACCCAGTACTTC
.	.	TRBJ1-4	TRBV2	CASSEQSATNEKLFF	TGTGCCAGCAGTGAGCAGTCTGCTACTAATGAAAAACTGTTTTTT
TRBD2	.	TRBJ2-3	TRBV7-6	CASSRTSGFTDTQYF	TGTGCCAGCAGCAGGACTAGCGGGTTCACAGATACGCAGTATTTT
TRBD1	.	TRBJ2-1	TRBV29-1	CSVAGGQGSYNEQFF	TGCAGCGTTGCAGGGGGACAGGGGTCCTACAATGAGCAGTTCTTC